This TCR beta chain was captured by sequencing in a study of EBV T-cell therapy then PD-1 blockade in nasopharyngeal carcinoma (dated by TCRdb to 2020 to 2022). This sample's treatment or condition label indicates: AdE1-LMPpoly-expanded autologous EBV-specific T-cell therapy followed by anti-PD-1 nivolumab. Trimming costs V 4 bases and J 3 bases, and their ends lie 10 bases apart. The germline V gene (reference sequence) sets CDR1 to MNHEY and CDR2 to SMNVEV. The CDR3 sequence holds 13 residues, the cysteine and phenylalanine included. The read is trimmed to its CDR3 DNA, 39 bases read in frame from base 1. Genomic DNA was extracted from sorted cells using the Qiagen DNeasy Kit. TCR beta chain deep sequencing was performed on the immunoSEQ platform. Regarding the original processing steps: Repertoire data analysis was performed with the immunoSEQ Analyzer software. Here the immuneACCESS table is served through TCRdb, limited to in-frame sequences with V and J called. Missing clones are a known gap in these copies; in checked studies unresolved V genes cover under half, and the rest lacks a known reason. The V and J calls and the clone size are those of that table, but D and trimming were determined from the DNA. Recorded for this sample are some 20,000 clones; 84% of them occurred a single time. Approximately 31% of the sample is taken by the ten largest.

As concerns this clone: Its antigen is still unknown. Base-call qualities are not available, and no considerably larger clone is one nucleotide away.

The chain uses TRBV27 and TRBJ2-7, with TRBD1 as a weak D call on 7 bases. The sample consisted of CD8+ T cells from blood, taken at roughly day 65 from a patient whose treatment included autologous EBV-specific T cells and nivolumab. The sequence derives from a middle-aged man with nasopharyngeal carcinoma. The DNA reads TGTGCCAGCAGTTCAGGGGGACTCTACGAGCAGTACTTC. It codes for CASSSGGLYEQYF.